This TCR beta chain emerged from a study of PD-L1 blockade in urothelial cancer. The V end lost 3 bases, the J end lost 11 bases, and 17 bases lay between the germline ends. The germline CDR1 and CDR2 sequences are SGHTA and FQGTGA. The CDR3 spans 13 residues. The method was immunoSEQ multiplex PCR; TCRdb's version includes in-frame clones alone and lacks a portion of them. The table includes about 100,000 clones, about nine tenths detected once. The TCR comes from an elderly woman with urothelial cancer. This material consisted of PBMCs, taken around atezolizumab (anti-PD-L1) treatment. The V gene is TRBV7-3, the J gene TRBJ2-7, with TRBD2 as a possible D gene (7 bases). Here the CDR3 DNA reads TGTGCCAGCAGCTTGGGGGCGGGGGCCCCCGAGTACTTC. Translated: CASSLGAGAPEYF.